The 21 T cell receptor beta chains below come from one sample, sequenced in a study of shared clonotypes between healthy human individuals. Profiled with immunoSEQ multiplex PCR; TCRdb holds only in-frame clones, not every one. The sample yields roughly 2.5 million clones, around 90% seen once. Input material: naive CD4+ T cells sorted from blood. Subset meaning: CD45RA+ positively selected. The receptors here all came from a man aged 18 to 29 in good health.

V gene TRBV10-3 combines with J gene TRBJ1-2; tentatively, D is TRBD1 (6 bases). Trimming pared 4 bases from V and 9 bases from J, leaving 12 bases between. This CDR3 has 12 amino acids. CDR1 and CDR2 (germline): ENHRY, SYGVKD. Here the CDR3 reads CAISVDSLSYTF. The CDR3 DNA reads TGTGCCATCAGTGTGGACAGTTTAAGCTACACCTTC.

This clone was picked up a small number of times. The chain has TRBV30 and TRBJ2-2; D not certain. Germline CDR1 and CDR2: GTSNPN and SVGIG (reference sequence). V dropped 0 bases and J dropped 8 bases, with 4 bases sitting between them. The CDR3 runs 11 residues. The CDR3 region has the DNA TGTGCCTGGAGTGTAAAAGGGGAGCTGTTTTTT. It specifies CAWSVKGELFF.

The CDR3 loop reads CASSLGRRLNTEAFF. The CDR3 DNA reads TGTGCCAGCAGCCTAGGACGGCGGCTGAACACTGAAGCTTTCTTT. The J gene is TRBJ1-1, the V gene TRBV7-2; D unresolved. This CDR3 spans 15 amino acids. CDR1 SGHTA and CDR2 FQGNSA come from the germline V gene. Trimming stripped 5 bases from V and 0 bases from J, with 13 bases between.

J is TRBJ1-1 and V is TRBV5-1; no firm D call. Germline V gene lookup returns CDR1 SGHRS and CDR2 YFSETQ. This CDR3 has 14 amino acids. The V gene lost 5 bases and the J gene lost 2 bases, with 13 bases spanning the gap. The CDR3: CASRDQTVNTEAFF. CDR3 DNA sequence: TGCGCCAGCAGAGATCAGACGGTAAACACTGAAGCTTTCTTT.

The J gene is TRBJ2-1, the V gene TRBV2; 7 positions match TRBD1. This CDR3 spans 15 amino acids. After removal of 3 bases from V and 3 bases from J, the junction contained 5 bases not matched to a gene. In germline, CDR1 is SNHLY, CDR2 FYNNEI. CDR3 residues: CASSEDRRFYNEQFF. CDR3 coding DNA: TGTGCCAGCAGTGAGGACAGGCGGTTCTACAATGAGCAGTTCTTC.

CDR3 residues: CASSNPLDRFTGELFF. The CDR3 region has the DNA TGTGCCAGTAGTAACCCGCTGGACAGGTTCACCGGGGAGCTGTTTTTT. This chain links TRBV19 with TRBJ2-2; TRBD1 agrees at 7 bases. J was trimmed by 4 bases and V by 4 bases; bases with no gene match: 9. CDR1 and CDR2 (germline): LNHDA, SQIVND (reference sequence). CDR3 length equals 16 residues.

This clone has just a few counts. Other nucleotide sequences from this sample produce the same CDR3. This chain uses TRBV9 with TRBJ1-6, with 8 bases fitting TRBD1. This CDR3 region has 15 residues. CDR1 is SGDLS, CDR2 YYNGEE, per germline. V dropped 0 bases and J dropped 10; count of bases not matched to a gene: 6. This chain's CDR3 is CASSVVDRAGSPLHF. For the CDR3, the DNA is TGTGCCAGCAGCGTAGTGGACAGGGCCGGATCACCCCTCCACTTT.

The chain couples TRBV7-2 to TRBJ2-1, with D tentatively TRBD2 (6 bases). The CDR3 is 15 residues long. V lost 6 bases, J lost 0 bases, and 12 bases lay in between. CDR1 is SGHTA and CDR2 is FQGNSA in the germline V gene. CDR3 nucleotides: TGTGCCAGCAGGGGGGGAGCCAGCTCCTACAATGAGCAGTTCTTC. It codes for CASRGGASSYNEQFF.

V is TRBV6-4 and J is TRBJ1-1; 10 bases fit TRBD1. CDR1 MRHNA and CDR2 SNTAGT come from the germline V gene. The CDR3 has 15 amino acids. With 0 bases clipped from V and 8 bases from J, the junction kept 6 bases outside the gene matches. The CDR3 nucleotides read TGTGCCAGCAGTGACTCTTTGGGACAGGGGATGGAAGCTTTCTTT. Translating gives CASSDSLGQGMEAFF.

J is TRBJ2-7 and V is TRBV5-4; maybe TRBD2 (6 bases). V lost 0 bases and J lost 3, with 13 bases in between. The CDR3 is 15 residues long. Germline V gene data show CDR1 as SGHNT and CDR2 as YYREEE (reference sequence). Here the CDR3 reads CASSLAGGQGYEQYF. CDR3 DNA sequence: TGTGCCAGCAGCTTGGCCGGAGGGCAGGGCTACGAGCAGTACTTC.

The rearrangement links TRBV15 to TRBJ2-1; TRBD2 might be the D (6 bases). Germline CDR1 is LNHNV and CDR2 is YYDKDF (reference sequence). The CDR3 length is 16 residues. Trimming stripped 3 bases from V and 4 bases from J, with 16 bases between. Here the CDR3 reads CATSSGDGGGYNEQFF. In nucleotides, the CDR3 is TGTGCCACCAGCAGTGGGGACGGTGGGGGGTACAATGAGCAGTTCTTC.

The rearrangement joins TRBV19 to TRBJ1-1; possible D gene TRBD1, 6 bases. Germline-derived CDR1 and CDR2 are LNHDA and SQIVND (reference sequence). Trimming removed 5 bases at V and 1 base at J, with 17 bases between. This CDR3 has 16 residues. The DNA for the CDR3 is TGTGCCAGTAGTCCAAACAGGGTTTATGGGAACACTGAAGCTTTCTTT. Its translation: CASSPNRVYGNTEAFF.

CDR3 in DNA: TGCGCCAGCAGATCCACAGTATCGTCCTCCTACGAGCAGTACTTC. Its protein product is CASRSTVSSSYEQYF. The chain carries TRBV5-1 and TRBJ2-7; D unresolved. The CDR3 runs 15 residues. With 5 bases removed from V and 0 bases from J, the gap between germline ends came to 15 bases. Looked up from germline, CDR1 is SGHRS and CDR2 is YFSETQ.

The DNA for the CDR3 is TGTGCCAGCAGTTCTACAGGGGAACCCCTCCACTTT. It specifies CASSSTGEPLHF. The chain has TRBV6-5 and TRBJ1-6; 7 nucleotides agree with TRBD1. CDR1 MNHEY and CDR2 SVGAGI come from the germline V gene. This CDR3 has 12 amino acids. Unmatched junction bases numbered 3, after V lost 4 bases and J lost 12 bases.

This chain joins TRBV5-1 and TRBJ1-2; tentatively, D is TRBD1 (5 bases). Trimming took off 4 bases at V and 5 bases at J, with 12 bases between the two ends. Germline V gives CDR1 SGHRS, CDR2 YFSETQ. The CDR3 totals 13 residues. CDR3 sequence (DNA): TGCGCCAGCAGCGGGACCTCTACGTATGGCTACACCTTC. This encodes CASSGTSTYGYTF.

Points on this clone: The same CDR3 is also encoded by other DNA sequences in this sample. The V gene is TRBV11-2, the J gene TRBJ1-2; 7 bases are a match to TRBD1. The CDR3 sequence is 15 residues long. Germline V gene lookup returns CDR1 SGHAT and CDR2 FQNNGV. J gave up 2 bases and V 1 base, and 4 bases lay outside the gene matches. The CDR3 spells CASSLAPTGNYGYTF. CDR3 DNA sequence: TGTGCCAGCAGCTTAGCCCCGACAGGGAACTATGGCTACACCTTC.

J is TRBJ2-6 and V is TRBV15; TRBD1 is a possible D gene (6 bases). The CDR3 covers 18 residues. The V end was cut by 1 base, the J end by 0 bases, with 13 bases between. The germline V gene encodes CDR1 LNHNV and CDR2 YYDKDF (reference sequence). This chain's CDR3 is CATSRGSGQTSGANVLTF. The CDR3 bases are TGTGCCACCAGCAGAGGGTCCGGACAGACCTCTGGGGCCAACGTCCTGACTTTC.

The CDR3 loop reads CASSEHIPSGRGYNEQFF. In nucleotides, the CDR3 is TGTGCCAGCAGTGAACACATCCCTAGCGGGAGGGGATACAATGAGCAGTTCTTC. This sequence joins TRBV25-1 and TRBJ2-1, with TRBD2 identical over 12 bases. Germline V gives CDR1 MGHDK, CDR2 SYGVNS. This CDR3 has 18 amino acids. Trimming at V came to 2 bases and at J to 4 bases, leaving 9 bases not matched to a gene.

V is TRBV10-3 and J is TRBJ2-7; D gene ambiguous. This CDR3 spans 14 amino acids. Germline V gene lookup returns CDR1 ENHRY and CDR2 SYGVKD. The V end lost 3 bases, the J end lost 0 bases, and 9 bases lay between the germline ends. CDR3 amino acids: CAISETVGSYEQYF. CDR3 in DNA: TGTGCCATCAGTGAAACGGTGGGCTCCTACGAGCAGTACTTC.

The V and J genes are TRBV5-8 and TRBJ2-7; unclear D gene. The germline CDR1 and CDR2 sequences are SGHTS and YDEGEE. Trimming removed 4 bases at V and 7 bases at J, with 9 bases between. The CDR3 covers 11 residues. The CDR3 DNA is TGTGCCAGCAGCCCCCTCTCAGAGCAGTACTTC. It codes for CASSPLSEQYF.

Only one count was recorded for this clone. The chain is built from TRBV18 and TRBJ2-3; the match to TRBD2 covers 8 bases. V shed 3 bases, J shed 2 bases, and the junction held 7 bases outside the gene matches. Germline loops: CDR1 KGHSH, CDR2 LQKENI. The CDR3 is 16 residues long. The CDR3: CASSPGLAAYTDTQYF. The CDR3 region has the DNA TGTGCCAGCTCACCTGGACTAGCCGCGTACACAGATACGCAGTATTTT.